This TCR beta chain was recorded in a study of T-cell reconstitution after alpha-beta-depleted transplantation in children (dated by TCRdb to 2016 to 2017). With regard to the full study: T-cell immune reconstitution after TCRalphabeta/CD19-depleted allogeneic hematopoietic cell transplantation in children was quantitatively tracked in the study by means of TCR repertoire profiling. What the study reported, not specific to this receptor: The apparently early recovery of alphabetaT-cell counts about two months after transplant reportedly depended on only several hundred rapidly expanded clones that came from non-depleted graft cells. In some patients, the high TCRbeta diversity seen at day 60 was put down to recipient T cells and intrathymic progenitors that had survived conditioning. Over subsequent months, a decline in hyperexpanded clone frequencies was noted, and after one year, T-cell counts and TCRbeta diversity were mostly ascribed to newly produced T cells.

According to the germline V gene, CDR1 reads KGHDR and CDR2 reads SFDVKD. V drops 9 bases and J drops 0 bases, leaving 8 bases in between. Reading from cysteine to phenylalanine, the CDR3 counts 13 amino acids. Left in the record is the CDR3 DNA by itself, 39 bases read in frame from the first base. The library was prepared using PCR. This sample was sequenced with an Illumina HiSeq 2500. TCR library preparation used molecular barcoding, with unique molecular identifiers applied to normalize quantification of the TCRbeta repertoire. TCRdb reanalyzed the raw reads on its own, using fastp at Q25 for trimming and MiXCR for clone calling, and kept in-frame beta chains. Rows merge per CDR3 protein into single entries with the most common DNA and genes. For this sample there are around 270,000 distinct CDR3 sequences; around 7.1% appear just once. 8.5% to 9.5% of the sample is taken by the ten largest. This clonotype has a handful of counts. Its antigen remains unidentified. No base quality information exists; no much larger clone differs at one position.

What this sample's treatment or condition label stands for: allogeneic hematopoietic cell transplantation with graft depleted of TCRalphabeta T cells and CD19 B cells. TCRalphabeta/CD19-depleted allogeneic hematopoietic cell grafts were given to the transplant recipients, all of whom were children. The source material was peripheral blood, sampled 360 days after TCRalphabeta/CD19-depleted stem cell transplant. This receptor was obtained from a female patient aged 2 to 10 who had a stem cell transplant for Fanconi anemia, so the T cells may come from the graft donor. The chain couples TRBV24-1 to TRBJ2-1; confidence is insufficient to name the D gene. The DNA reads as follows: TGTGCCACCTCCCGGGTCTCCTACAATGAGCAGTTCTTC. The encoded protein is CATSRVSYNEQFF.